The 27 T cell receptor beta chains reported below all come from one sample, sequenced in a study of OX40 agonist ivuxolimab in advanced cancers. Libraries were built with the immunoSEQ multiplex PCR assay. Imported from immuneACCESS, the table was reduced by TCRdb to in-frame sequences with V and J called. These copies leave out some clones; in studies compared against another copy, an unresolved V gene accounts for under half, and the cause of the remainder is not known. Here the sample has tens of thousands of clones; approximately 84% occur a single time. 26% of the sample rests with the top ten. The source was CD4+ or CD8+ T cells sorted from blood, collected in a trial of the OX40 agonist ivuxolimab. The receptors shown here come from an adult with an advanced solid tumor such as melanoma, head and neck, liver or kidney cancer.

The CDR3 is CASVGTSEYGYTF. DNA of the CDR3: TGTGCCAGCGTGGGGACTTCCGAATATGGCTACACCTTC. V and J are TRBV2 and TRBJ1-2; tentative D call: TRBD1 (5 bases). The CDR3 is 13 amino acids. In germline, CDR1 is SNHLY, CDR2 FYNNEI. V was pared by 8 bases and J by 5 bases, with 15 bases between.

The chain links TRBV6-5 to TRBJ1-1; no clear D. The CDR3 is 12 amino acids. Germline assignment: CDR1 MNHEY and CDR2 SVGAGI. With 6 bases removed from V and 7 bases from J, the gap between germline ends came to 12 bases. The CDR3 nucleotides read TGTGCCAGCAGCCGCGGACGGAATGAAGCTTTCTTT. This gives the protein CASSRGRNEAFF.

This chain joins TRBV19 and TRBJ2-7; no definite D call. Germline CDR1 is LNHDA and CDR2 is SQIVND (reference sequence). Between the trimmed V and J ends, which lost 5 bases and 4 bases, there was a span of 12 bases. The CDR3 consists of 13 residues. CDR3 in amino acids: CASSPNIEYEQYF. CDR3 nucleotides: TGTGCCAGTAGTCCAAATATCGAATACGAGCAGTACTTC.

The rearrangement links TRBV7-9 to TRBJ2-6, with TRBD2 as a possible D gene (5 bases). In germline, CDR1 is SEHNR, CDR2 FQNEAQ (reference sequence). Trimming removed 5 bases from V and 1 base from J, with 9 bases in between. This CDR3 region has 15 residues. CDR3 in DNA: TGTGCCAGCAGCCTCCGGGAATCTGGGGCCAACGTCCTGACTTTC. Its protein is CASSLRESGANVLTF. Full variable domain (remainder filled in from reference TRBV7-9 and TRBJ2-6): DTGVSQNPRHKITKRGQNVTFRCDPISEHNRLYWYRQTLGQGPEFLTYFQNEAQLEKSRLLSDRFSAERPKGSFSTLEIQRTEQGDSAMYLCASSLRESGANVLTFGAGSRLTVL.

The J gene is TRBJ2-7, the V gene TRBV7-2; TRBD2 agrees at 12 bases. CDR1 and CDR2 (germline): SGHTA, FQGNSA. The CDR3 is 15 residues long. The V gene end was trimmed by 3 bases and the J gene end by 6 bases; junction bases not matched to a gene: 6. This CDR3 reads CASSFRTSGASEQYF. The CDR3 nucleotides are TGTGCCAGCAGCTTCCGGACTAGCGGGGCTTCCGAGCAGTACTTC.

The chain is built from TRBV7-9 and TRBJ1-1; no definite D call. The length of the CDR3 is 12 residues. Trimming took 5 bases from V and 4 from J, leaving 8 bases between them. Germline lookup yields CDR1 SEHNR and CDR2 FQNEAQ (reference sequence). The CDR3 bases are TGTGCCAGCAGCCTCGGTCCCACTGAAGCTTTCTTT. Translating it yields CASSLGPTEAFF.

V and J are TRBV19 and TRBJ2-1, with 13 positions matching TRBD2. The CDR3 runs to 17 residues. Germline V gene lookup returns CDR1 LNHDA and CDR2 SQIVND (reference sequence). Germline trimming cut 6 bases from V and 1 base from J; bases unmatched to any gene: 6. CDR3 bases: TGTGCCAGTAGCGTGACTAGCGGGAGGCATTCCTACAATGAGCAGTTCTTC. Translating gives CASSVTSGRHSYNEQFF.

The chain is built from TRBV10-3 and TRBJ2-7, with D possibly matching TRBD2 (5 bases). CDR3 length equals 12 residues. CDR1 is ENHRY and CDR2 is SYGVKD in the germline V gene. The germline V and J ends were trimmed by 8 bases and 2 bases, with 10 bases remaining between them. The CDR3 is CAIANGTYEQYF. CDR3 sequence (DNA): TGTGCCATCGCGAACGGGACCTACGAGCAGTACTTC.

The V gene is TRBV25-1, the J gene TRBJ1-1; D is ambiguous. The CDR3 is made up of 15 amino acids. V lost 1 base and J lost 0, with 9 bases in between. From germline, CDR1 is MGHDK and CDR2 SYGVNS. The CDR3 loop reads CASSESAEMNTEAFF. The CDR3 nucleotides are TGTGCCAGCAGTGAATCGGCAGAGATGAACACTGAAGCTTTCTTT.

By its share, this clone is medium-sized. The gene calls are TRBV7-9 and TRBJ2-1; 10 bases align to TRBD1. The J segment lost 0 bases and the V segment lost 2 bases, leaving 4 bases of the junction unmatched. In germline, CDR1 is SEHNR, CDR2 FQNEAQ (reference sequence). CDR3 length: 17 residues. CDR3 sequence reads: CASSLSRTGGSYNEQFF. The DNA of the CDR3 is TGTGCCAGCAGCTTATCCAGGACAGGGGGCTCCTACAATGAGCAGTTCTTC.

The genes are TRBV11-2 and TRBJ2-7, with D possibly matching TRBD1 (6 bases). CDR1 and CDR2 (germline): SGHAT, FQNNGV. This CDR3 is built from 15 residues. Trimming removed 1 base from V and 0 bases from J, with 10 bases in between. The CDR3 region has the DNA TGTGCCAGCAGCTTAGGTAGGGGGACCTCCTACGAGCAGTACTTC. Translated: CASSLGRGTSYEQYF.

The rearrangement uses TRBV11-3 and TRBJ1-1; no clear D. CDR3 length equals 12 residues. Germline V gives CDR1 SGHNT, CDR2 YENEEA. The ends were cut back, 0 bases at V and 6 bases at J, with 5 bases in the middle. CDR3 nucleotides: TGTGCCAGCAGCTTAGACAGCCCTGAAGCTTTCTTT. Its translation is CASSLDSPEAFF. Variable domain in full (rest from reference TRBV11-3 and TRBJ1-1): EAGVVQSPRYKIIEKKQPVAFWCNPISGHNTLYWYLQNLGQGPELLIRYENEEAVDDSQLPKDRFSAERLKGVDSTLKIQPAELGDSAVYLCASSLDSPEAFFGQGTRLTVV.

This chain's CDR3 is CASSQVGSTGELFF. The CDR3 DNA is TGCGCCAGCAGCCAAGTCGGGAGCACCGGGGAGCTGTTTTTT. The rearrangement joins TRBV4-1 to TRBJ2-2, with D maybe TRBD2 (6 bases). The CDR3 totals 14 residues. Trimming cost V 1 base and J 4 bases, with 7 bases left between them. The germline V gene encodes CDR1 MGHRA and CDR2 YSYEKL.

The chain carries TRBV19 and TRBJ1-5, with D maybe TRBD1 (5 bases). Germline CDR1 is LNHDA and CDR2 is SQIVND (reference sequence). The CDR3 has 12 amino acids. Trimming cost V 8 bases and J 4 bases, with 9 bases left between them. DNA of the CDR3: TGTGCCAGTGCAGGGATAAATCAGCCCCAGCATTTT. Its protein is CASAGINQPQHF.

In DNA form, the CDR3 reads TGTGCCAGCAGCTTGCACCCGGGAGCCGAGCAGTACTTC. Encoded protein: CASSLHPGAEQYF. The rearrangement uses TRBV5-4 and TRBJ2-7; D perhaps matches TRBD2 (6 bases). The V gene lost 1 base and the J gene lost 6 bases, with 11 bases spanning the gap. Per germline, CDR1 SGHNT and CDR2 YYREEE (reference sequence). The CDR3 spans 13 residues.

This chain uses TRBV11-1 with TRBJ2-1; D remains unclear. Trimming shortened V by 1 base and J by 0 bases, and 10 bases separated the two germline ends. The CDR3 spans 16 residues. The V gene's germline CDR1 is SGHAT and CDR2 FQDESV (reference sequence). The CDR3 reads CASSLEPLSSYNEQFF. CDR3 bases: TGTGCCAGCAGCTTAGAACCGTTGAGCTCCTACAATGAGCAGTTCTTC. The variable domain in full, completed from reference TRBV11-1 and TRBJ2-1, reads EAEVAQSPRYKITEKSQAVAFWCDPISGHATLYWYRQILGQGPELLVQFQDESVVDDSQLPKDRFSAERLKGVDSTLKIQPAELGDSAMYLCASSLEPLSSYNEQFFGPGTRLTVL.

The CDR3 region has the DNA TGTGCCAGCAGAGACCAAAATGCGGGAACAGATACGCAGTATTTT. Translated: CASRDQNAGTDTQYF. This chain joins TRBV2 and TRBJ2-3; D possibly corresponds to TRBD2 (6 bases). Germline-derived CDR1 and CDR2 are SNHLY and FYNNEI. Trimming left V 6 bases short and J 3 bases short, with 16 bases between. CDR3 length equals 15 residues. The entire variable domain, with the rest obtained from reference TRBV2 and TRBJ2-3, is as follows: EPEVTQTPSHQVTQMGQEVILRCVPISNHLYFYWYRQILGQKVEFLVSFYNNEISEKSEIFDDQFSVERPDGSNFTLKIRSTKLEDSAMYFCASRDQNAGTDTQYFGPGTRLTVL.

The rearrangement links TRBV7-9 to TRBJ1-2; the match to TRBD1 covers 8 bases. Germline V lookup: CDR1 SEHNR, CDR2 FQNEAQ (reference sequence). V was pared by 4 bases and J by 7 bases, with 5 bases of the junction left unmatched. The CDR3 extends over 13 amino acids. CDR3 DNA: TGTGCCAGCAGCTCGACAGGGGAGCTTGGCTACACCTTC. Translation gives CASSSTGELGYTF.

The V call is TRBV6-1, the J call TRBJ2-5, with TRBD1 identical over 7 bases. V was pared by 1 base and J by 5 bases, with 10 bases of the junction left unmatched. Germline loops: CDR1 MNHNS, CDR2 SASEGT. This CDR3 has 16 residues. The CDR3 sequence is CASSEDNRGSWETQYF. DNA of the CDR3: TGTGCCAGCAGTGAAGACAACAGGGGATCTTGGGAGACCCAGTACTTC.

V and J are TRBV7-8 and TRBJ2-5, with D possibly matching TRBD1 (5 bases). The CDR3 runs 13 residues. Germline V CDR1 and CDR2: SGHVS, FQNEAQ. V was pared by 1 base and J by 7 bases, with 10 bases between. CDR3 nucleotides: TGTGCCAGCAGCTTAGGACAGATCGGGACCCAGTACTTC. It encodes CASSLGQIGTQYF.

The CDR3 coding sequence is TGTGCCAGTATTATGAACAGGGGGGGTGGCTACACCTTC. Translation: CASIMNRGGGYTF. This chain links TRBV19 with TRBJ1-2; TRBD1 agrees at 8 bases. Germline CDR1 LNHDA, CDR2 SQIVND (reference sequence). The junction had 8 bases not matched to a gene; V was cut back by 7 bases and J by 7 bases. This CDR3 is 13 amino acids long.

This chain joins TRBV13 and TRBJ1-1; TRBD1 is a possible D gene (5 bases). Germline V gene lookup returns CDR1 PRHDT and CDR2 FYEKMQ (reference sequence). The CDR3 has 13 residues. V lost 0 bases and J 8 bases, leaving 10 bases between the germline ends. CDR3 region: CASSLGYKGEAFF. CDR3 nucleotide sequence: TGTGCCAGCAGCTTAGGATATAAGGGGGAAGCTTTCTTT.

The chain links TRBV7-6 to TRBJ2-6; perhaps TRBD2 as D (5 bases). The V end was cut by 0 bases, the J end by 0 bases, with 6 bases between. The CDR3 is 16 residues long. Germline V CDR1 and CDR2: SGHVS, FNYEAQ. This chain's CDR3 is CASSLAGLSGANVLTF. In DNA, the CDR3 is TGTGCCAGCAGCTTAGCTGGACTCTCTGGGGCCAACGTCCTGACTTTC.

J is TRBJ2-7 and V is TRBV28; D possibly uses TRBD1 or TRBD2 (5 bases each). V lost 4 bases and J 4 bases, leaving 8 bases between the germline ends. The CDR3 is made up of 12 amino acids. Germline values: CDR1 MDHEN, CDR2 SYDVKM. This chain's CDR3 is CASSWGGYEQYF. CDR3 nucleotide sequence: TGTGCCAGCAGTTGGGGCGGGTACGAGCAGTACTTC.

V usage is TRBV7-2 and J usage is TRBJ2-7; D is unresolved. This CDR3 has 13 amino acids. Per germline, CDR1 SGHTA and CDR2 FQGNSA. V gave up 0 bases and J gave up 3 bases, with 6 bases separating them. CDR3 nucleotide sequence: TGTGCCAGCAGCTTAGCAGGGTTCTACGAGCAGTACTTC. Translation: CASSLAGFYEQYF.

As to this clone: The identical CDR3 is also encoded by other nucleotide sequences in the sample. The chain has TRBV4-1 and TRBJ2-7; D is unclear. V lost 1 base to trimming and J lost 2 bases, with 9 bases between them. Germline V gives CDR1 MGHRA, CDR2 YSYEKL. The CDR3 is 14 amino acids. The CDR3 region has the DNA TGCGCCAGCAGCCAAGGGGCGCAGACCTACGAGCAGTACTTC. The encoded protein is CASSQGAQTYEQYF.

This chain uses TRBV18 with TRBJ1-4, with TRBD1 identical over 8 bases. The germline V gene has CDR1 KGHSH and CDR2 LQKENI. V was pared by 3 bases and J by 0 bases, with 6 bases of the junction left unmatched. CDR3 length: 17 residues. The CDR3 reads CASSPSTGDTTNEKLFF. As DNA, the CDR3 is TGTGCCAGCTCACCCTCGACAGGGGATACAACTAATGAAAAACTGTTTTTT.